The T cell receptor (beta chain) described here comes from a study of cytomegalovirus exposure and HLA in healthy donors. General study findings and limits: The Asian-associated ancestry cluster reportedly had fewer N-insertions than the approximately 690-donor mean in a later analysis. What a later analysis showed was that several of the most significant clusters appeared linked to common viral pathogens. Reportedly, diagnosis of cytomegalovirus status by the classifier showed high specificity and sensitivity.

With respect to this clone: Its antigen is undetermined.

The PCR made use of 60 Vbeta and 13 Jbeta primers. This table comes from immunoSEQ multiplex PCR, and its TCRdb copy is limited to in-frame clones, with some not included. The sample comprises 150,000 to 200,000 clones, more than 70% of which are singletons, and about 5% rests with the top ten. The CDR3 spans 13 residues. Per the germline V gene, CDR1 is MNHEY and CDR2 is SVGAGI. V dropped 6 bases and J dropped 6; count of bases not matched to a gene: 7. This TCR derives from a woman aged 45-65 years in good health and CMV-seropositive. The V gene is TRBV6-5, the J gene TRBJ1-1; 7 bases are shared with TRBD1. Sequenced input: PBMCs. CDR3 region: CASRFTGDAEAFF. The CDR3 DNA is TGTGCCAGCAGATTTACAGGGGACGCTGAAGCTTTCTTT.